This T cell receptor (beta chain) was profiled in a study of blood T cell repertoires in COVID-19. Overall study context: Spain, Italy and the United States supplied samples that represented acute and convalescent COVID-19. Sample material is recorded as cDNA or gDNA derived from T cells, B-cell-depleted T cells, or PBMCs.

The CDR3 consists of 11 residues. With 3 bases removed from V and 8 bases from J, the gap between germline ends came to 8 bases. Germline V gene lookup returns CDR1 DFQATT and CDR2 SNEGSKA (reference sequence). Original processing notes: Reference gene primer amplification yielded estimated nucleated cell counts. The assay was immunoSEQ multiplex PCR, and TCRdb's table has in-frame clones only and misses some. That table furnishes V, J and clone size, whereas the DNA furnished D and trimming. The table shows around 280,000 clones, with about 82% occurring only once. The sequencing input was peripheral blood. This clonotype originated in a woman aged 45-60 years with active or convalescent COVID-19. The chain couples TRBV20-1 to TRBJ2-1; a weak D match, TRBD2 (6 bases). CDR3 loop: CSARDYYEQFF. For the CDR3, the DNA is TGCAGTGCTAGGGACTATTATGAGCAGTTCTTC.